This T cell receptor beta chain came from a study of blood T cell repertoires in COVID-19. TCRdb keeps only in-frame clones here, not all; method: immunoSEQ multiplex PCR. The repertoire holds roughly 220,000 clones, less than 90% seen once, with around 2.6% in the top ten. This CDR3 is 14 amino acids long. Trimming removed 2 bases at V and 2 bases at J, with 10 bases between. CDR1 SGDLS and CDR2 YYNGEE come from the germline V gene. This chain joins TRBV9 and TRBJ2-5; weak D call: TRBD2 (6 bases). This TCR was recovered from a woman in her 30s who had recovered from COVID-19. Material for sequencing was PBMCs or T cells enriched from blood (not recorded which). CDR3 sequence: CASSVLGGQETQYF. The CDR3 nucleotides are TGTGCCAGCAGCGTTTTAGGAGGGCAAGAGACCCAGTACTTC. Using reference TRBV9 and TRBJ2-5 for the parts outside the CDR3, the full variable domain is DSGVTQTPKHLITATGQRVTLRCSPRSGDLSVYWYQQSLDQGLQFLIQYYNGEERAKGNILERFSAQQFPDLHSELNLSSLELGDSALYFCASSVLGGQETQYFGPGTRLLVL.